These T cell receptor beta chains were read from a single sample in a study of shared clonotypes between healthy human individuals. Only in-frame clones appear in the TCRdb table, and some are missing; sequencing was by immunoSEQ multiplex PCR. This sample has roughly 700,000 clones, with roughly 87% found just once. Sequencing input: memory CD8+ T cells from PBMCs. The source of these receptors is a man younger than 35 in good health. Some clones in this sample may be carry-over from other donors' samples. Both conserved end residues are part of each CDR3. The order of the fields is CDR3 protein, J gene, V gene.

CDR3aa: CASSYSTSYEQYF
j_gene: TRBJ2-7
v_gene: TRBV6-5

CDR3aa: CASSLGGGSSYNEQFF
j_gene: TRBJ2-1
v_gene: TRBV5-1

CDR3aa: CASSYLRGSYNEQFF
j_gene: TRBJ2-1
v_gene: TRBV6-5

CDR3aa: CASSSGVGYEQYF
j_gene: TRBJ2-7
v_gene: TRBV5-4

CDR3aa: CASSRVGGNTEAFF
j_gene: TRBJ1-1
v_gene: TRBV5-5

CDR3aa: CASGFGGYEQYF
j_gene: TRBJ2-7
v_gene: TRBV12-5

CDR3aa: CATSREEGVIGQPQHF
j_gene: TRBJ1-5
v_gene: TRBV15

CDR3aa: CAISGGDGNTEAFF
j_gene: TRBJ1-1
v_gene: TRBV10-3

CDR3aa: CAIVSVTSGRMGSYEQYF
j_gene: TRBJ2-7
v_gene: TRBV2

CDR3aa: CASSLGGGKGFF
j_gene: TRBJ2-1
v_gene: TRBV7-9

CDR3aa: CASSFAPALSISYEQYF
j_gene: TRBJ2-7
v_gene: TRBV28

CDR3aa: CASSLAGSGIKPYF
j_gene: TRBJ2-7
v_gene: TRBV7-2

CDR3aa: CASSGTGNYGYTF
j_gene: TRBJ1-2
v_gene: TRBV19

CDR3aa: CASSHRVGVKDNEQFF
j_gene: TRBJ2-1
v_gene: TRBV7-9

CDR3aa: CASSFAGGSGYTF
j_gene: TRBJ1-2
v_gene: TRBV27

CDR3aa: CASSPRLAGGHNEQYF
j_gene: TRBJ2-7
v_gene: TRBV28

CDR3aa: CASSLLGTGSPLHF
j_gene: TRBJ1-6
v_gene: TRBV6-1

CDR3aa: CASSSTQGSNYGYTF
j_gene: TRBJ1-2
v_gene: TRBV6-5

CDR3aa: CASSVAGGPNEQFF
j_gene: TRBJ2-1
v_gene: TRBV28

CDR3aa: CASSLSRSYEQYF
j_gene: TRBJ2-7
v_gene: TRBV27

CDR3aa: CAWSVWTGKAYEQYF
j_gene: TRBJ2-7
v_gene: TRBV30

CDR3aa: CSVEWSGMEDTEAFF
j_gene: TRBJ1-1
v_gene: TRBV29-1

CDR3aa: CATWDRGYNEQFF
j_gene: TRBJ2-1
v_gene: TRBV28

CDR3aa: CASSAPNEQFF
j_gene: TRBJ2-1
v_gene: TRBV7-9

CDR3aa: CASSLSRTGNTEAFF
j_gene: TRBJ1-1
v_gene: TRBV27

CDR3aa: CASSYPFSGTDTQYF
j_gene: TRBJ2-3
v_gene: TRBV7-9

CDR3aa: CASSLGVYTDTQYF
j_gene: TRBJ2-3
v_gene: TRBV28

CDR3aa: CASSRRTGASYEQYF
j_gene: TRBJ2-7
v_gene: TRBV5-8

CDR3aa: CASSPWPRRDTEAFF
j_gene: TRBJ1-1
v_gene: TRBV4-3

CDR3aa: CASKGSGFSNQPQHF
j_gene: TRBJ1-5
v_gene: TRBV19

CDR3aa: CASSEVGRRGEKLFF
j_gene: TRBJ1-4
v_gene: TRBV2

CDR3aa: CASSLWGLDEQFF
j_gene: TRBJ2-1
v_gene: TRBV5-8

CDR3aa: CASSHLQREIDNEQFF
j_gene: TRBJ2-1
v_gene: TRBV4-2

CDR3aa: CASSLEEGDTEAFF
j_gene: TRBJ1-1
v_gene: TRBV7-3

CDR3aa: CASSYSAEYSYEQYF
j_gene: TRBJ2-7
v_gene: TRBV6-5

CDR3aa: CASSLDGRGVDEQYF
j_gene: TRBJ2-7
v_gene: TRBV7-2

CDR3aa: CASLAVDTQYF
j_gene: TRBJ2-3
v_gene: TRBV27

CDR3aa: CASRGRLASYEQYF
j_gene: TRBJ2-7
v_gene: TRBV27

CDR3aa: CASSQDSGANTEAFF
j_gene: TRBJ1-1
v_gene: TRBV4-3

CDR3aa: CASSFTLGGTGELFF
j_gene: TRBJ2-2
v_gene: TRBV28

CDR3aa: CASSPTPGQLYEQYF
j_gene: TRBJ2-7
v_gene: TRBV19

CDR3aa: CASSPSGGTVWSYEQYF
j_gene: .
v_gene: TRBV27